This is a list of T cell receptor beta chains from one sample in a study of blood T cell repertoires in COVID-19. Profiled with immunoSEQ multiplex PCR; TCRdb holds only in-frame clones, not every one. Among roughly 21,000 clones listed, around 89% were seen once. The specimen sequenced was peripheral blood. The source of these receptors is a man between 70 and 80 years old with active COVID-19. CDR3s include the opening cysteine and the closing phenylalanine or tryptophan. The D gene is left open where the match is weak. Not every row has a clone size; where given, it reads once, few, many or a size class.

v_gene: TRBV5-1
abundance: -
j_gene: TRBJ1-3
d_gene: TRBD1
CDR3aa: CASSLEGQGVDTIYF
CDR3nt: TGCGCCAGCAGCTTGGAGGGACAGGGAGTAGACACCATATATTTT

v_gene: TRBV6-4
abundance: -
j_gene: TRBJ2-3
d_gene: TRBD2
CDR3aa: CASSWRASGSTDTQYF
CDR3nt: TGTGCCAGCAGTTGGAGGGCTAGCGGAAGCACAGATACGCAGTATTTT

v_gene: TRBV14
abundance: -
j_gene: TRBJ2-7
d_gene: -
CDR3aa: CASSQEGGTRPRDHEQYF
CDR3nt: TGTGCCAGCAGCCAAGAAGGTGGGACTCGCCCACGAGACCACGAGCAGTACTTC

v_gene: TRBV11-2
abundance: -
j_gene: TRBJ1-1
d_gene: -
CDR3aa: CASSLTAGFSTEAFF
CDR3nt: TGTGCCAGCAGCTTAACCGCAGGGTTTTCCACTGAAGCTTTCTTT

v_gene: TRBV19
abundance: once
j_gene: TRBJ1-2
d_gene: TRBD1
CDR3aa: CASSDDPGQGSLNYGYTF
CDR3nt: TGTGCCAGTAGCGATGATCCGGGACAGGGGTCCCTTAACTATGGCTACACCTTC

v_gene: TRBV5-1
abundance: -
j_gene: TRBJ1-2
d_gene: TRBD1
CDR3aa: CASSPGQNYGYTF
CDR3nt: TGCGCCAGCAGCCCGGGACAGAACTATGGCTACACCTTC

v_gene: TRBV6-5
abundance: -
j_gene: TRBJ1-1
d_gene: -
CDR3aa: CASSRQKETEAFF
CDR3nt: TGTGCCAGCAGCCGCCAAAAGGAGACTGAAGCTTTCTTT

v_gene: TRBV29-1
abundance: -
j_gene: TRBJ2-3
d_gene: TRBD2
CDR3aa: CSVTSGGETDTQYF
CDR3nt: TGCAGCGTTACTAGCGGGGGGGAAACAGATACGCAGTATTTT

v_gene: TRBV3-1/TRBV3-2
abundance: few
j_gene: TRBJ1-2
d_gene: -
CDR3aa: CASSHGQNYGYTF
CDR3nt: TGTGCCAGCAGCCACGGACAGAACTATGGCTACACCTTC

v_gene: TRBV7-8
abundance: -
j_gene: TRBJ2-5
d_gene: TRBD2
CDR3aa: CASSLVPSGGQETQYF
CDR3nt: TGTGCCAGCAGCTTAGTGCCTAGCGGGGGGCAAGAGACCCAGTACTTC

v_gene: TRBV18
abundance: -
j_gene: TRBJ1-3
d_gene: -
CDR3aa: CASSPGIRGTGNTIYF
CDR3nt: TGTGCCAGCTCACCAGGTATTAGAGGGACTGGAAACACCATATATTTT

v_gene: TRBV19
abundance: -
j_gene: TRBJ2-4
d_gene: -
CDR3aa: CASSMITSSATKNIQYF
CDR3nt: TGTGCCAGTAGTATGATAACTAGTTCCGCGACCAAAAACATTCAGTACTTC

v_gene: TRBV6-5
abundance: -
j_gene: TRBJ2-1
d_gene: TRBD2
CDR3aa: CASSQTSGRMNEQFF
CDR3nt: TGTGCCAGCAGCCAAACTAGCGGGAGGATGAATGAGCAGTTCTTC

v_gene: TRBV6-5
abundance: once
j_gene: TRBJ2-1
d_gene: TRBD1
CDR3aa: CASSFSRDRNLNEQFF
CDR3nt: TGTGCCAGCAGTTTCTCTCGGGACAGAAACCTAAATGAGCAGTTCTTC

v_gene: TRBV30
abundance: -
j_gene: TRBJ2-7
d_gene: TRBD1
CDR3aa: CAWSSPDRGGEQYF
CDR3nt: TGTGCCTGGAGTAGCCCCGACAGGGGCGGCGAGCAGTACTTC

v_gene: TRBV4-2
abundance: -
j_gene: TRBJ2-5
d_gene: TRBD2
CDR3aa: CASSQGGAGGIETQYF
CDR3nt: TGTGCCAGCAGCCAAGGGGGGGCGGGAGGTATAGAGACCCAGTACTTC

v_gene: TRBV10-2
abundance: -
j_gene: TRBJ2-7
d_gene: -
CDR3aa: CASSEGPSSHEQYF
CDR3nt: TGCGCCAGCAGTGAGGGCCCATCTAGCCACGAGCAGTACTTC

v_gene: TRBV24-1
abundance: -
j_gene: TRBJ2-2
d_gene: TRBD1
CDR3aa: CATSDMGQLNTGELFF
CDR3nt: TGTGCCACCAGTGATATGGGACAGCTGAACACCGGGGAGCTGTTTTTT

v_gene: TRBV2
abundance: -
j_gene: TRBJ2-3
d_gene: TRBD2
CDR3aa: CASKGAGGPADTQYF
CDR3nt: TGTGCCAGCAAGGGAGCGGGAGGGCCAGCAGATACGCAGTATTTT

v_gene: TRBV3-1/TRBV3-2
abundance: once
j_gene: TRBJ1-1
d_gene: TRBD1
CDR3aa: CASSSPGGEAFF
CDR3nt: TGTGCCAGCAGCTCCCCAGGGGGCGAGGCTTTCTTT

v_gene: TRBV7-9
abundance: once
j_gene: TRBJ2-7
d_gene: TRBD2
CDR3aa: CASSLAYTAGFSYEQYF
CDR3nt: TGTGCCAGCAGCTTAGCGTATACAGCGGGGTTCTCCTACGAGCAGTACTTC

v_gene: TRBV5-1
abundance: -
j_gene: TRBJ2-2
d_gene: TRBD2
CDR3aa: CASSTAGRTGELFF
CDR3nt: TGCGCCAGCAGCACAGCGGGAAGAACCGGGGAGCTGTTTTTT

v_gene: TRBV9
abundance: -
j_gene: TRBJ1-2
d_gene: -
CDR3aa: CASSISRNYGYTF
CDR3nt: TGTGCCAGCAGCATCTCCCGGAACTATGGCTACACCTTC